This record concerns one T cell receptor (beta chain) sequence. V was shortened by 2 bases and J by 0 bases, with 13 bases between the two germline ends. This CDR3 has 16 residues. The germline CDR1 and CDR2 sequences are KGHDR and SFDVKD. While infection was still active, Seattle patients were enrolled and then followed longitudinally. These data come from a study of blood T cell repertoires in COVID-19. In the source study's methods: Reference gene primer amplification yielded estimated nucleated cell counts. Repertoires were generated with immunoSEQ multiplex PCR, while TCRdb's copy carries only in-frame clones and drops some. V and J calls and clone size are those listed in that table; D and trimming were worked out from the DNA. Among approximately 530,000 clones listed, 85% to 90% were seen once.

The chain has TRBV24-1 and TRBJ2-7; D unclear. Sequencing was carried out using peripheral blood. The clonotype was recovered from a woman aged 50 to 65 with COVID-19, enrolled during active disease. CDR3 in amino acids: CATSDSRFSSSYEQYF. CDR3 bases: TGTGCCACCAGTGATTCTCGGTTCTCGAGCTCCTACGAGCAGTACTTC.